Reported below is one T cell receptor (beta chain). Its cognate antigen is unknown. The entire patient cohort was treatment-naive prior to thyroid surgery. CDR3 size: 15 residues. Trimming left V 4 bases short and J 0 bases short, with 11 bases between. The germline V gene has CDR1 LNHNV and CDR2 YYDKDF (reference sequence). The sample belongs to a study of metastatic and nonmetastatic thyroid tumors. Turning to the study itself: Thyroid patients, malignant and benign, had repertoires compared across blood and tumor or nodule tissue.

Study observations and caveats: It was reported that TCR beta diversity was significantly higher in malignant thyroid tumors than benign nodules, in blood and tumor.

How the authors handled the data: The authors used CDR3 differences across clinicopathological groups to build a distant-metastasis classifier for papillary thyroid cancer. TCRdb ran MiXCR on the PCR reads. TCRdb, rather than the study authors, made the V and J calls. The sample holds some 31,000 clones, around 4% seen once. This rearrangement joins TRBV15 to TRBJ2-3; the D gene is possibly TRBD2 (5 bases). The source of this sequence is a female donor with papillary thyroid cancer or a benign thyroid nodule (not recorded which). Some clones in this sample may be carry-over from other donors' samples. Specimen: blood. The CDR3 DNA reads TGTGCCACCAGCAACGGACTCCCGAGCACAGATACGCAGTATTTT. It is translated as CATSNGLPSTDTQYF.